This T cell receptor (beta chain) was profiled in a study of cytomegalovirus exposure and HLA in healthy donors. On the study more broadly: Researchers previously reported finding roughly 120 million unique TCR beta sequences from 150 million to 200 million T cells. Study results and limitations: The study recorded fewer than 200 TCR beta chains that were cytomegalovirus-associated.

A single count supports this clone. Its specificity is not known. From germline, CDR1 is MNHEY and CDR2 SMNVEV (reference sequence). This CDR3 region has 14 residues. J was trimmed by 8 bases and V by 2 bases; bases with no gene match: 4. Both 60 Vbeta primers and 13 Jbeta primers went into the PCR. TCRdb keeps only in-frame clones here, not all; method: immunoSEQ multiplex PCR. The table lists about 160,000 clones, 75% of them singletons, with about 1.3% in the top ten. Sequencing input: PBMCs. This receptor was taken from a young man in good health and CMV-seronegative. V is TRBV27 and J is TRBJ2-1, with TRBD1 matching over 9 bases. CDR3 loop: CASSLVGQGDEQFF. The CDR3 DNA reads TGTGCCAGCAGTTTAGTGGGACAGGGCGATGAGCAGTTCTTC.